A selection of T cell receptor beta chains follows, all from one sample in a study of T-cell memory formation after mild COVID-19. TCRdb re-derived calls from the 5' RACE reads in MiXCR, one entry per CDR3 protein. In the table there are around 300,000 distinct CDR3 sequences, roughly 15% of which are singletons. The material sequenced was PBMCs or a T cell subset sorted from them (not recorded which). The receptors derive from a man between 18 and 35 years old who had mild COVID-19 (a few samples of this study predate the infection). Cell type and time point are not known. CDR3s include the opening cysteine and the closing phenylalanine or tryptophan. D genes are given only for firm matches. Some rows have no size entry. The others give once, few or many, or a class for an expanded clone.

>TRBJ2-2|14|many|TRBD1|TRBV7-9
TGTGCCAGCAGCTTCGGGACAGCCACCGGGGAGCTGTTTTTT
CASSFGTATGELFF
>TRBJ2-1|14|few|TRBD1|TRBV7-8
TGTGCCAGCAGCAATCGGGACAGGGGCCACGAGCAGTTCTTC
CASSNRDRGHEQFF
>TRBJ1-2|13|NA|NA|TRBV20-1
TGCAGTGCCCTGGGGCAGGACATCTATGGCTACACCTTC
CSALGQDIYGYTF
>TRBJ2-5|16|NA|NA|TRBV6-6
TGTGCCAGCAGTTACCTCGAGCAAGGAGGCTCAGAGACCCAGTACTTC
CASSYLEQGGSETQYF
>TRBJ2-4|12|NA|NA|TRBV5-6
TGTGCCAGCAGCTTCGACTCGGACATTCAGTACTTC
CASSFDSDIQYF
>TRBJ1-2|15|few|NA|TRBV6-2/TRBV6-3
TGTGCCAGCACCCGGCGGATTCTAACTATGGCTACACCCACCTTC
CASTRRILTMATPTF
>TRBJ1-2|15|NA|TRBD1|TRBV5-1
TGCGCCAGCAAGTCATCCGACAGGGTAGTGTATGGCTACACCTTC
CASKSSDRVVYGYTF
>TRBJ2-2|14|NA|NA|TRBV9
TGTGCCAGCAGCGTAGAAGGGGTCACCGGGGAGCTGTTTTTT
CASSVEGVTGELFF
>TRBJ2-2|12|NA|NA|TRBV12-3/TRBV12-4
TGTGCCAGCAATACCCCCGTCGGGGAGCTGTTTTTT
CASNTPVGELFF
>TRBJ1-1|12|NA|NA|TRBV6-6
TGTGCCAGCAGACCCATAGACACTGAAGCTTTCTTT
CASRPIDTEAFF
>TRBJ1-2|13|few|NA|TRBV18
TGTGCCAGCTCACCAGACCTCGGTTATGGCTACACCTTC
CASSPDLGYGYTF
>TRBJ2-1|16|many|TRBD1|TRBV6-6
TGTGCCAGCAGGGACCCGGGACAGGGGAGGTGGAGTGAGCAGTTCTTC
CASRDPGQGRWSEQFF
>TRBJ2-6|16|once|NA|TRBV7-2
TGTGCCAGCAGCTCCCGAACCGGCTCTGGGGCCAACGTCCTGACTTTC
CASSSRTGSGANVLTF
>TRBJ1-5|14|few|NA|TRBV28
TGTGCCAGCAGTTTTTGGTTGGGGGATCAGCCCCAGCATTTT
CASSFWLGDQPQHF
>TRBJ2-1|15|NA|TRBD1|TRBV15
TGTGCCACCAGCAGGTCCCGGGACAGGGGAAATGAGCAGTTCTTC
CATSRSRDRGNEQFF
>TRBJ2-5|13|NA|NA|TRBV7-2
TGTGCCAGCAGCTTTGGCGGGAAGGAGACCCAGTACTTC
CASSFGGKETQYF
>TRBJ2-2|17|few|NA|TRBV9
TGTGCCAGCAGCGTCCCCTCCAAGGGGGGGGACACCGGGGAGCTGTTTTTT
CASSVPSKGGDTGELFF
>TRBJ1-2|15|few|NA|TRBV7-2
TGTGCCAGCAGCCCGATACAGACCGCTAACTATGGCTACACCTTC
CASSPIQTANYGYTF
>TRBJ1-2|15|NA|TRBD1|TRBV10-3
TGTGCCATCAGTTCATGGACAGGCGATAACTATGGCTACACCTTC
CAISSWTGDNYGYTF
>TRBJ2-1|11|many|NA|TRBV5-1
TGCGCCAGCAGCTTGCGACTTGAGCAGTTCTTC
CASSLRLEQFF
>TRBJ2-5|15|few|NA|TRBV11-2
TGTGCCAGCAGCGAGGGGACGACCAACCAAGAGACCCAGTACTTC
CASSEGTTNQETQYF
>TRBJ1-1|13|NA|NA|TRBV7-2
TGTGCCAGCAGGCAGGACAGCCAGGGTGAAGCTTTCTTT
CASRQDSQGEAFF
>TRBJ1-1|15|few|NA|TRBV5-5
TGTGCCAGCAGCCCCTGGACAATGCTGAACACTGAAGCTTTCTTT
CASSPWTMLNTEAFF
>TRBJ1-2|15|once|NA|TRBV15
TGTGCCACCAGCTCCTACGGGACGGACTTCTATGGCTACACCTTC
CATSSYGTDFYGYTF
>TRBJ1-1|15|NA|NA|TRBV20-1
TGCAGTGCTAGAGATCCAGCGGGTCCAGGGACTGAAGCTTTCTTT
CSARDPAGPGTEAFF
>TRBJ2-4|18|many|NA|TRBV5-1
TGCGCCAGCAGCCAAGAGGCCTTGGCGGGCCGGAGGGGGGGCATTCAGTACTTC
CASSQEALAGRRGGIQYF
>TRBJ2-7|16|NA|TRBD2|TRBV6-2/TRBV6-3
TGTGCCAGCAGTTACTTAGCGGGGGGCACCTCCTACGAGCAGTACTTC
CASSYLAGGTSYEQYF